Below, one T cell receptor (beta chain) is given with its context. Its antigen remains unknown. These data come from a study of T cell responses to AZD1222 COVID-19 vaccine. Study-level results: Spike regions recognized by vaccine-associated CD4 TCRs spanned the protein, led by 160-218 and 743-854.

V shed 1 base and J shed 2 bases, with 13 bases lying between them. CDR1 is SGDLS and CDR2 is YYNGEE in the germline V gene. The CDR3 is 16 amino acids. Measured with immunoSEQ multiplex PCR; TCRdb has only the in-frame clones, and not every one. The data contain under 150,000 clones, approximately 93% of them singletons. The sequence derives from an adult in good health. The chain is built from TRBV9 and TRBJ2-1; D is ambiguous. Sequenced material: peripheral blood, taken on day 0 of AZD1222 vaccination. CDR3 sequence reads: CASSVPPSGPYNEQFF. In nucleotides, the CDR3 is TGTGCCAGCAGCGTACCCCCCTCCGGGCCCTACAATGAGCAGTTCTTC.